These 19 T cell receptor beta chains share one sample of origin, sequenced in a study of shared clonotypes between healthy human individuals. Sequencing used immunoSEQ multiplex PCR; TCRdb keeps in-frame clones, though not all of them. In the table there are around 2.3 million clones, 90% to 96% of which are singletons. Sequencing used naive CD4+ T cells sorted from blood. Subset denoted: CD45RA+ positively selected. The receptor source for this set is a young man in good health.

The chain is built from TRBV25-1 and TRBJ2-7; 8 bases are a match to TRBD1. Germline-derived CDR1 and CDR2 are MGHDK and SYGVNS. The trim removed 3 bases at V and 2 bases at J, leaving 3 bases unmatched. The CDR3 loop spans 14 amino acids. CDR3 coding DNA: TGTGCCAGCAGTGAGCCAGGGGGCACCTACGAGCAGTACTTC. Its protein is CASSEPGGTYEQYF.

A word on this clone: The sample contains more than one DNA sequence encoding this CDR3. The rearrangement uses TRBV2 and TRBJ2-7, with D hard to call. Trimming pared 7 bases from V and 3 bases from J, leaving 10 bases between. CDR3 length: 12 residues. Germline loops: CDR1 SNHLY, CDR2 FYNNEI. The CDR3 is CASTLESYEQYF. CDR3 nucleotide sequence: TGTGCCAGCACGCTAGAGAGCTACGAGCAGTACTTC.

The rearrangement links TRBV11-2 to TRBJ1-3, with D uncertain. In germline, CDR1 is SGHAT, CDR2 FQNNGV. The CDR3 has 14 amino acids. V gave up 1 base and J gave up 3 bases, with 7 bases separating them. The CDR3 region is CASSLVGLGNTIYF. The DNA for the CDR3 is TGTGCCAGCAGCTTAGTAGGCCTTGGAAACACCATATATTTT.

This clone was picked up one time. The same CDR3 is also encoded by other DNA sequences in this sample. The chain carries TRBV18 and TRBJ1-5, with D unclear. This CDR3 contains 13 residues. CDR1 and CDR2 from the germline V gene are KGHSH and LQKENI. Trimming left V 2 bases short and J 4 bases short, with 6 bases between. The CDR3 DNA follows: TGTGCCAGCTCACCAGGTCAAAATCAGCCCCAGCATTTT. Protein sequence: CASSPGQNQPQHF. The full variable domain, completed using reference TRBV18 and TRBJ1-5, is NAGVMQNPRHLVRRRGQEARLRCSPMKGHSHVYWYRQLPEEGLKFMVYLQKENIIDESGMPKERFSAEFPKEGPSILRIQQVVRGDSAAYFCASSPGQNQPQHFGDGTRLSIL.

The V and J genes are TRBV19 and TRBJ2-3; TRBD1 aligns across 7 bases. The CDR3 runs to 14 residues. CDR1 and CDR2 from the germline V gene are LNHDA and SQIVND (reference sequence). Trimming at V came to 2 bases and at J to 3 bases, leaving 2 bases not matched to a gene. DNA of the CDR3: TGTGCCAGTAGTATAACAGGGGTTACAGATACGCAGTATTTT. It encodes CASSITGVTDTQYF.

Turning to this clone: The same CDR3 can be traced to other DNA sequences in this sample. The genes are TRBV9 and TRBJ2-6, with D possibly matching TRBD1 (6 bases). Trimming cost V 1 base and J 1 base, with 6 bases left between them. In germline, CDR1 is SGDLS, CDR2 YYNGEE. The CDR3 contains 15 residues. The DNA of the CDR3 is TGTGCCAGCAGCGTACAGGGGTCTGGGGCCAACGTCCTGACTTTC. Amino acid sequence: CASSVQGSGANVLTF.

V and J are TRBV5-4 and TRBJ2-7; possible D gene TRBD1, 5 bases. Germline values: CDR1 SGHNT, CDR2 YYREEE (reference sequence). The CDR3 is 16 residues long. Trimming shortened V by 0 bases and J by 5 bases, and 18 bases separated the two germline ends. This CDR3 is CASSLDSRQGKNEQYF. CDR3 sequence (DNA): TGTGCCAGCAGCTTGGACTCTAGGCAGGGTAAGAACGAGCAGTACTTC.

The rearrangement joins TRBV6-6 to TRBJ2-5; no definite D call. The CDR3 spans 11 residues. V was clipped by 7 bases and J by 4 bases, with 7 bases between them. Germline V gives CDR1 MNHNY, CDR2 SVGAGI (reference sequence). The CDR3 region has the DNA TGTGCCAGCAAGGTCGGAGAGACCCAGTACTTC. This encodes CASKVGETQYF.

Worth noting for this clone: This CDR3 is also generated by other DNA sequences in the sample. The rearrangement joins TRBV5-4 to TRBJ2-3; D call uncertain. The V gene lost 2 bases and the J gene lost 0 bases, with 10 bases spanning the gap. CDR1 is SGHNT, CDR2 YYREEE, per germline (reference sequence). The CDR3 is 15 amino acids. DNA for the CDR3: TGTGCCAGCAGCTTTGGCGGTTCTAGCACAGATACGCAGTATTTT. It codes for CASSFGGSSTDTQYF.

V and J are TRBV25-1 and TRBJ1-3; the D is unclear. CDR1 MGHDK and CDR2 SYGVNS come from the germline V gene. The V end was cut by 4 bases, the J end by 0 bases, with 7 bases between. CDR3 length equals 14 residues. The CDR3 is CASSGPGSGNTIYF. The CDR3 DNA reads TGTGCCAGCAGTGGGCCAGGCTCTGGAAACACCATATATTTT.

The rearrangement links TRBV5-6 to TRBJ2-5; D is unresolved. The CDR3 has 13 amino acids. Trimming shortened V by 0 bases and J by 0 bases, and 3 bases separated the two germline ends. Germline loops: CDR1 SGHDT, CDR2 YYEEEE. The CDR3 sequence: CASSLDNQETQYF. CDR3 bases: TGTGCCAGCAGCTTGGACAACCAAGAGACCCAGTACTTC.

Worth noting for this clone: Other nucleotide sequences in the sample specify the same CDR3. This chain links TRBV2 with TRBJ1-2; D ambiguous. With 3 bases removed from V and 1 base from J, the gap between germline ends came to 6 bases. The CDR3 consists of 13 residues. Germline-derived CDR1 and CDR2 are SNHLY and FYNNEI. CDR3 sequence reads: CASSDTRNYGYTF. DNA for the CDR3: TGTGCCAGCAGTGACACACGTAACTATGGCTACACCTTC.

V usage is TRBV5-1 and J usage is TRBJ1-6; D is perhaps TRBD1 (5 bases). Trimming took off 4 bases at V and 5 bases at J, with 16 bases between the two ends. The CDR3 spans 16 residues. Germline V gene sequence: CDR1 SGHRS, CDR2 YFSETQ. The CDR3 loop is CASSAQTALNNSPLHF. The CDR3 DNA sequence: TGCGCCAGCAGCGCCCAGACAGCCCTAAATAATTCACCCCTCCACTTT.

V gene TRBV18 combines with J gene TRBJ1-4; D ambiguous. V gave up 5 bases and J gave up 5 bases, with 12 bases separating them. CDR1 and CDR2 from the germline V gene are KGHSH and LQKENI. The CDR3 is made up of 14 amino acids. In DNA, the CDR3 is TGTGCCAGCTCAGCGGACCGGGTGAATGAAAAACTGTTTTTT. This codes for CASSADRVNEKLFF.

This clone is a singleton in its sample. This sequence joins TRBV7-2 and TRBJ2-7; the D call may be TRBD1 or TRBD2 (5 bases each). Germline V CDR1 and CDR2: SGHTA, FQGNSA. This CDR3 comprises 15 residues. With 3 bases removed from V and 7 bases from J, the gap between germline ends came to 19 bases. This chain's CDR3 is CASSLILRGALEQYF. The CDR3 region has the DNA TGTGCCAGCAGCTTGATACTGAGGGGAGCATTGGAGCAGTACTTC.

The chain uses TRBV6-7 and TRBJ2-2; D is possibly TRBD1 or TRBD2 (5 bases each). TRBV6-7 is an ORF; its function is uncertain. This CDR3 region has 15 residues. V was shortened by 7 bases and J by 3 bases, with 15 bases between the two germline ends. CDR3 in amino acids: CASKAGRGHTGELFF. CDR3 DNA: TGTGCCAGCAAGGCAGGGCGAGGGCACACCGGGGAGCTGTTTTTT.

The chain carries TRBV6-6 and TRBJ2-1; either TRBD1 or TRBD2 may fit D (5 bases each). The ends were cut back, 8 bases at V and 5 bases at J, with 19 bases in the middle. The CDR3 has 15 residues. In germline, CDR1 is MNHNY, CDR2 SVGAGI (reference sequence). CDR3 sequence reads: CASDGPLGTHNEQFF. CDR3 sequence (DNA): TGTGCCAGCGACGGGCCCTTGGGGACCCACAATGAGCAGTTCTTC.

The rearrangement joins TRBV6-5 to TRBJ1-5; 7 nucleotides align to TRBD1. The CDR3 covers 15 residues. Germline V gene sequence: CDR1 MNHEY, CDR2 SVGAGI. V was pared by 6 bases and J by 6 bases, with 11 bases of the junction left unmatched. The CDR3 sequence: CASSPTGRGGQPQHF. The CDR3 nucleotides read TGTGCCAGCAGCCCGACAGGGAGGGGGGGTCAGCCCCAGCATTTT.

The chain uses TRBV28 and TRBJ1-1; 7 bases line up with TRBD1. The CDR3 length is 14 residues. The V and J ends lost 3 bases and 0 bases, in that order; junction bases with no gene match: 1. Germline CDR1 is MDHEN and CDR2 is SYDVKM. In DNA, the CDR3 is TGTGCCAGCAGTTTTGACAGGGTGAACACTGAAGCTTTCTTT. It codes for CASSFDRVNTEAFF.